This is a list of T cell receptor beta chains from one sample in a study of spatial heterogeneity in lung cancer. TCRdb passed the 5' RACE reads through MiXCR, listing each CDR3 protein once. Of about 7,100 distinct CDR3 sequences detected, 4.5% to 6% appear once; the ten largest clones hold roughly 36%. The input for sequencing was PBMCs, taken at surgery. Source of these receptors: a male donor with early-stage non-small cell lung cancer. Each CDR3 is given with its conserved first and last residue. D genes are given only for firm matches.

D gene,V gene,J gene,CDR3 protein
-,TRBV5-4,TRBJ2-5,CASSLEPGETQYF
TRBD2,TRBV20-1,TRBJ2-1,CSALTTSGEYNEQFF
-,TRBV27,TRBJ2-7,CASSRTSRGGYEQYF
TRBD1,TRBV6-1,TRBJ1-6,CASSWDRGRSPLHF
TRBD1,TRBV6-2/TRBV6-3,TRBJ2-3,CASSYSAGDRTDTQYF
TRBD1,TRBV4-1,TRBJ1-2,CASSPAGTGKGYTF
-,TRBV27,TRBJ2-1,CASSFDRERGNEQFF
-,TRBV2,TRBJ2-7,CASSDLPQMGWNSYEQYF
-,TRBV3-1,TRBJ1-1,CASSEPAGNTEAFF
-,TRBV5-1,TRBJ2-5,CASSLGAALGETQYF
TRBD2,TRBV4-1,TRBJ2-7,CASSQVLAVSYEQYF
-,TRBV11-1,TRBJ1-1,CASSFLPVVELNTEAFF
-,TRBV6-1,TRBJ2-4,CASSEAALPTGDIQYF
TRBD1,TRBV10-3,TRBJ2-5,CAIRDRVEETQYF
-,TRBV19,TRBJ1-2,CASSTLDRPLDGYTF
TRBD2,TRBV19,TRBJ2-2,CASKREGGLGELFF
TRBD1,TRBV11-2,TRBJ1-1,CATDKGQGNTEAFF
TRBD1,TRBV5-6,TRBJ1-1,CASSNYRGTEAFF
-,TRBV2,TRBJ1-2,CASMLAGTNYGYTF
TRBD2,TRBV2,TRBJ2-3,CASSGTSGASSTDTQYF
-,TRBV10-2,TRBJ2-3,CASSVGGLAGTDTQYF
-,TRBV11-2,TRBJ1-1,CASSLQMNTEAFF
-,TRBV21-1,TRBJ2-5,CASSKGLAGVLHPWQETQYF
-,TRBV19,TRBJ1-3,CASQDSSGNTIYF
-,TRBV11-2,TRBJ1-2,CASSSLLGWLYGYTF
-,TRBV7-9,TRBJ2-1,CASSPLGTEDKQFF
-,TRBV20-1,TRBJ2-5,CSARDPRETQYF
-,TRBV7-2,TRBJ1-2,CASSFGGAGYGYTF
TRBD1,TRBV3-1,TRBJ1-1,CASSQQTGALTEAFF
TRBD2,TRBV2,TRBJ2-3,CASKPGGSTDTQYF
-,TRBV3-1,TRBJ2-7,CASSQGALRGGGEQYF